The text below deals with one TCR beta chain. Its antigen target is currently unknown. Per-nucleotide qualities are absent, and no much larger clonotype sits a single base away. Peripheral blood CD8+ and CD4+ T cells from healthy donors, Susac syndrome patients and multiple sclerosis patients were profiled using high-throughput TCR beta sequencing. Susac syndrome patients met recently defined diagnostic criteria for definite or probable disease. Bulk CD8+ and CD4+ T cells were purified by magnetic negative isolation, whereas CD8+ TEMRA cells were enriched by FACS. Blood was drawn into EDTA tubes, processed within 24 hours, and PBMCs were isolated by density gradient centrifugation. PBMCs intended for TCR sequencing were frozen in liquid nitrogen and were later thawed in a 37 degrees C water bath. Purity of sorted or isolated CD4+, CD8+ and CD8+ TEMRA cells was at least 90%. RNA was extracted with the RNeasy kit and roughly 0.5 to 1 ug was reverse transcribed using random hexamers. The immunoSEQ multiplex PCR assay, which covers 54 Vbeta and 13 Jbeta segments, was used to amplify TCR beta CDR3 regions. Bias from PCR amplification was corrected by using a synthetic template baseline for primer optimization and for computational correction. On the study's bioinformatics: Reads were assigned to V, D and J genes according to IMGT and analyzed in immunoSEQ Analyzer, with only productive sequences retained. Clonality was calculated as one minus the Shannon entropy normalized by log2 of the number of productive unique sequences. For each patient and control, public and private clones were evaluated within the 100 most prevalent clones. Clones were defined as Susac-specific if absent from the healthy and MS cohorts, from around 1,000 published viral clones and from other ImmuneACCESS disease sequences. The public reads were reprocessed in TCRdb via fastp at Q25 and MiXCR, keeping in-frame beta chains. A single entry per CDR3 protein holds the most common genes and DNA from its merged rows. The V and J calls shown here were made by TCRdb, not taken from the authors' results. The sample yields about 76,000 distinct CDR3 sequences; about 93% were counted once. 0.45% to 0.55% of the sample rests with the top ten.

V lost 2 bases and J lost 4 bases; the stretch between them is 11 bases long. The CDR3 covers 14 residues, taking in both the cysteine and the phenylalanine. Just CDR3 DNA is preserved here, 42 bases in frame from base 1. This sample was taken from a study of CD8 T cells in Susac syndrome (dated by TCRdb to between 2018 and 2021). In terms of the full investigation: Of the Susac syndrome patients who were sequenced, under 10 were in clinical remission while about six had clinically active disease. At the time of blood withdrawal, Susac syndrome patients were either therapy-naive, taking corticosteroids (with some also receiving IVIg), or on IVIg alone. Repertoire sequencing was used to test whether CD8+ T cell activation and differentiation in Susac syndrome was antigen driven. CD8+ T cell repertoire clonality was compared between eleven to twelve healthy donors, about 14 Susac syndrome patients and some 15 multiple sclerosis patients.

Overall study results and their limits: Looking at Susac-specific public clones, the researchers identified over 15 in the total CD8+ repertoire and about 5 in the CD8+ TEMRA repertoire. The TCR sequencing and HLA analysis was acknowledged to have included a relatively small number of individuals. Clonal expansion was seen in Susac syndrome CD8+ repertoires, peaking in CD8+ TEMRA cells and being greater in clinically active patients than in remitting ones.

The receptor chain draws on TRBV12-3 or TRBV12-4 and TRBJ1-2; no D segment can be confidently identified. The specimen was CD8+ T cells from PBMCs. The source is a human donor with Susac syndrome. The encoded CDR3 is CASSLRSAFYGYTF. The DNA sequence is given as TGTGCCAGCAGTTTAAGGAGCGCGTTCTATGGCTACACCTTC.